Shown below are 16 T cell receptor beta chains from a single sample sequenced in a study of glioma-infiltrating T cells after dendritic cell vaccination. Time point described: after dendritic cell vaccination, including at tumor progression/relapse. Measured with immunoSEQ multiplex PCR; TCRdb has only the in-frame clones, and not every one. The sample consists of 60,000 or so clones, 86% of them appearing once. This material consisted of blood, taken after dendritic cell vaccination. These receptors were collected from a human donor with glioblastoma.

The rearrangement links TRBV11-2 to TRBJ2-1; a weak D match, TRBD1 (6 bases). V was clipped by 11 bases and J by 6 bases, with 20 bases between them. There are 14 residues in the CDR3. Germline CDR1 SGHAT, CDR2 FQNNGV. As DNA, the CDR3 is TGTGCCGCCAGCAGGGACACCCCCACCAATGAGCAGTTCTTC. Translating it yields CAASRDTPTNEQFF.

The genes are TRBV5-6 and TRBJ1-6; TRBD1 matches at 10 bases. The CDR3 covers 13 residues. J gave up 13 bases and V 4 bases, and 5 bases lay outside the gene matches. The germline gives CDR1 SGHDT, CDR2 YYEEEE. The CDR3 DNA reads as TGTGCCAGCAGCCCGGGACAGGGGTTTCCCCTCCACTTT. Protein sequence: CASSPGQGFPLHF.

The chain joins TRBV7-9 to TRBJ1-2; possibly TRBD1 for D (5 bases). Germline loops: CDR1 SEHNR, CDR2 FQNEAQ (reference sequence). With 1 base removed from V and 7 bases from J, the gap between germline ends came to 13 bases. The CDR3 is 14 amino acids. The CDR3 region is CASSLEGRASGYTF. The CDR3 DNA reads TGTGCCAGCAGCTTAGAGGGCAGGGCGTCTGGCTACACCTTC.

This chain connects TRBV5-1 to TRBJ2-7; 16 bases are shared with TRBD2. The CDR3 extends over 17 amino acids. The V segment lost 4 bases and the J segment 2 bases; nucleotides outside the gene matches: 6. The V gene's germline CDR1 is SGHRS and CDR2 YFSETQ. The CDR3 loop is CASSPGLAGGFPYEQYF. The CDR3 nucleotides read TGCGCCAGCAGCCCGGGACTAGCGGGAGGGTTTCCCTACGAGCAGTACTTC.

Only a few counts were recorded for this clone. V gene TRBV5-1 combines with J gene TRBJ2-1; TRBD2 matches at 12 bases. This CDR3 has 13 residues. Losses at the gene ends were 4 bases for V and 10 bases for J; bases not matched to a gene: 3. Germline V lookup: CDR1 SGHRS, CDR2 YFSETQ. The CDR3 region is CASSGLAGYEQFF. CDR3 in DNA: TGCGCCAGCAGCGGACTAGCGGGATACGAGCAGTTCTTC.

This clone occurred a few times. CDR3 residues: CASSSRDSSLFF. The CDR3 DNA is TGTGCCAGCTCATCTCGAGACAGCTCACTGTTTTTT. The rearrangement links TRBV18 to TRBJ1-4, with TRBD1 as a possible D gene (5 bases). The length of the CDR3 is 12 residues. From germline, CDR1 is KGHSH and CDR2 LQKENI. Trimming stripped 5 bases from V and 13 bases from J, with 14 bases between.

This clone has a single count. This chain's CDR3 is CASSLGGREQFF. The CDR3 nucleotides are TGTGCCAGCAGCTTAGGTGGGCGTGAGCAGTTCTTC. The V call is TRBV11-2, the J call TRBJ2-1; unclear D gene. The CDR3 is 12 residues long. The V end was cut by 1 base, the J end by 9 bases, with 7 bases between. Germline lookup yields CDR1 SGHAT and CDR2 FQNNGV.

About this clone: Other DNA sequences in this specimen translate into the identical CDR3. The rearrangement links TRBV15 to TRBJ1-6; 9 bases agree with TRBD1. V shed 0 bases and J 4 bases; nucleotides not matched to a gene: 4. CDR3 length: 17 amino acids. Germline CDR1 reads LNHNV; CDR2 reads YYDKDF (reference sequence). The CDR3 bases are TGTGCCACCAGCAGAGATGGGACAGGGTCATATAATTCACCCCTCCACTTT. This sequence encodes CATSRDGTGSYNSPLHF.

For the CDR3, the DNA is TGCGCCAGCAGCCTGACTAGCGGGGGGGTTAACACCGGGGAGCTGTTTTTT. Amino acids: CASSLTSGGVNTGELFF. The V and J genes are TRBV5-1 and TRBJ2-2; the match to TRBD2 covers 14 bases. CDR3 size: 17 residues. Germline assignment: CDR1 SGHRS and CDR2 YFSETQ. With V trimmed by 4 bases and J by 2 bases, 4 bases remained unmatched.

The genes are TRBV5-1 and TRBJ1-3; D might be TRBD1 (5 bases). The ends were cut back, 4 bases at V and 4 bases at J, with 18 bases in the middle. Germline V gene sequence: CDR1 SGHRS, CDR2 YFSETQ. The CDR3 length is 16 residues. The CDR3 sequence: CASSLRSGAQGNTIYF. CDR3 DNA sequence: TGCGCCAGCAGCCTCCGGTCTGGGGCGCAGGGAAACACCATATATTTT.

The chain is built from TRBV5-6 and TRBJ2-5; D might be TRBD2 (6 bases). Germline V gives CDR1 SGHDT, CDR2 YYEEEE. The V and J ends lost 3 bases and 1 base respectively, with 13 bases between them. CDR3 length equals 15 residues. The CDR3 reads CASSWGLVSQETQYF. CDR3 bases: TGTGCCAGCAGCTGGGGACTCGTGTCCCAAGAGACCCAGTACTTC.

V is TRBV30 and J is TRBJ1-4; TRBD1 matches 9 bases. CDR1 and CDR2 (germline): GTSNPN, SVGIG (reference sequence). The CDR3 covers 17 residues. J lost 0 bases, V lost 3 bases, and 8 bases had no gene match. CDR3 sequence reads: CAWSTGTGTSTNEKLFF. Written as DNA, the CDR3 is TGTGCCTGGAGCACCGGGACAGGGACATCAACTAATGAAAAACTGTTTTTT.

The chain combines TRBV6-5 with TRBJ2-5, with D perhaps TRBD1 (6 bases). The length of the CDR3 is 14 residues. The ends were cut back, 6 bases at V and 3 bases at J, with 14 bases in the middle. Per germline, CDR1 MNHEY and CDR2 SVGAGI. CDR3 in DNA: TGTGCCAGCAGGTCCGGGACAAACGAAGAGACCCAGTACTTC. Translating gives CASRSGTNEETQYF.

The rearrangement links TRBV18 to TRBJ2-5; TRBD2 might be the D (5 bases). Germline V gene data show CDR1 as KGHSH and CDR2 as LQKENI. The CDR3 runs to 15 residues. Trimming took 3 bases from V and 2 from J, leaving 13 bases between them. The CDR3 loop reads CASSPVRARQETQYF. CDR3 nucleotide sequence: TGTGCCAGCTCACCGGTGCGGGCAAGACAAGAGACCCAGTACTTC.

The V gene is TRBV7-9, the J gene TRBJ2-5; possible D gene TRBD2, 6 bases. This CDR3 comprises 15 residues. The V end was cut by 8 bases, the J end by 5 bases, with 21 bases between. Germline V gene lookup returns CDR1 SEHNR and CDR2 FQNEAQ (reference sequence). The CDR3, as DNA: TGTGCCAGCGGGATAGGTTGGGAGGAGTCTGAGACCCAGTACTTC. Amino acids: CASGIGWEESETQYF.

This clone was detected a few times. The chain couples TRBV11-2 to TRBJ2-2, with 12 bases lining up with TRBD2. In germline, CDR1 is SGHAT, CDR2 FQNNGV. The CDR3 is made up of 18 amino acids. V gave up 1 base and J gave up 6 bases; unmatched junction bases: 9. The chain's CDR3 is CASSLAIPSGRGAGELFF. DNA for the CDR3: TGTGCCAGCAGCTTAGCAATCCCTAGCGGGAGGGGGGCCGGGGAGCTGTTTTTT.